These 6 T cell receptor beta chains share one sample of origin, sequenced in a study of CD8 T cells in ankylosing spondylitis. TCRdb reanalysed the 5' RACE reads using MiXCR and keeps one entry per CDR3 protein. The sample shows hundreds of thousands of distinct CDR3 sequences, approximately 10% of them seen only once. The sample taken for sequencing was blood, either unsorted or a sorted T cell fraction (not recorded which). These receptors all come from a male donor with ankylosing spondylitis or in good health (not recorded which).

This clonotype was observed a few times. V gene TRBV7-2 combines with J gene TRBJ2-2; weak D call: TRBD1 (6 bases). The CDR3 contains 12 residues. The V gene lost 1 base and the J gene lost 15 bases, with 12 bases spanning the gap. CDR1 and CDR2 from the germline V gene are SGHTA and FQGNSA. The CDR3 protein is CASSLGRTVLFF. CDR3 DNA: TGTGCCAGCAGCTTAGGGCGGACAGTCTTGTTTTTT. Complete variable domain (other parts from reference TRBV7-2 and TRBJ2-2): GAGVSQSPSNKVTEKGKDVELRCDPISGHTALYWYRQSLGQGLEFLIYFQGNSAPDKSGLPSDRFSAERTGGSVSTLTIQRTQQEDSAVYLCASSLGRTVLFFGEGSRLTVL.

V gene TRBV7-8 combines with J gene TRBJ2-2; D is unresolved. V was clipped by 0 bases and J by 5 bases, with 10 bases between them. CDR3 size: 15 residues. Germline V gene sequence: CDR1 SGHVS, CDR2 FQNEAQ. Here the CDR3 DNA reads TGTGCCAGCAGCTTAGCTTTGCAGGAGACCGGGGAGCTGTTTTTT. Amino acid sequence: CASSLALQETGELFF.

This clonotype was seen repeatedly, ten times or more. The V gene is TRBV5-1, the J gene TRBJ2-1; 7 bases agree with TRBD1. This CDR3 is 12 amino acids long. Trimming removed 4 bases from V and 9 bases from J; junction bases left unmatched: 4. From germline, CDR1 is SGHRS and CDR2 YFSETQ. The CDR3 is CASSPGGVEQFF. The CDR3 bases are TGCGCCAGCAGCCCAGGGGGAGTTGAGCAGTTCTTC.

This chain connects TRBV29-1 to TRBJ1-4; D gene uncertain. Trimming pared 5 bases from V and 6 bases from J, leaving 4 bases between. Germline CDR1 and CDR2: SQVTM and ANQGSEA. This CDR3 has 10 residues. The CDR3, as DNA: TGCAGCGTTTACGATGAAAAACTGTTTTTT. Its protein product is CSVYDEKLFF.

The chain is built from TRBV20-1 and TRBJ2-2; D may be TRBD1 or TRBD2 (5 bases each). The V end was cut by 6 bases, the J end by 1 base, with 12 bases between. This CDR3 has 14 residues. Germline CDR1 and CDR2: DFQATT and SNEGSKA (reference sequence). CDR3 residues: CSASLGGNTGELFF. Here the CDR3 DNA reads TGCAGTGCGTCTCTTGGGGGGAACACCGGGGAGCTGTTTTTT.

The CDR3 DNA reads TGTGCCAGCAGCCCGCGGACACGTGTAGCCAAAAACATTCAGTACTTC. Its translation: CASSPRTRVAKNIQYF. J is TRBJ2-4 and V is TRBV7-8; D possibly corresponds to TRBD1 (5 bases). The CDR3 is 16 residues long. The V gene's germline CDR1 is SGHVS and CDR2 FQNEAQ. The V end lost 5 bases, the J end lost 0 bases, and 14 bases lay between the germline ends.